The present TCR beta chain was sequenced within a study of response to subunit inactivated influenza vaccine. Study results and caveats: With each seasonal influenza vaccination, the authors suggested, few new T cells are recruited.

TCRdb reprocessed the RT-PCR reads via MiXCR and lists one record per CDR3 protein. Among about 500,000 distinct CDR3 sequences listed, more than 15% were seen once. The CDR3 runs to 14 residues. CDR1 and CDR2 (germline): LNHDA, SQIVND (reference sequence). Trimming removed 3 bases from V and 2 bases from J, with 9 bases in between. To note about this clonotype: The antigen is not known.

This TCR came from a man aged 50 to 69 who received an inactivated influenza vaccine. The sample in question was CD4+ T cells sorted from PBMCs, obtained about 24 months after vaccination. The chain joins TRBV19 to TRBJ2-3; D unresolved. CDR3 residues: CASSIGQPTDTQYF. The CDR3 coding sequence is TGTGCCAGTAGTATCGGCCAGCCCACAGATACGCAGTATTTT.